The 9 T cell receptor beta chains below were found in one sample sequenced in a study of regulatory and conventional T cells in RAG deficiency. The sorted conventional CD4+ T cells were CD25-low and CD127-high, with genomic DNA sequenced. Assay used: immunoSEQ multiplex PCR; TCRdb lists only in-frame clones, some missing. The sample carries about 2,600 clones, about 80% recorded once. The source material was CD4+ effector T cells sorted from blood. Receptor source: a human donor with RAG deficiency presenting as severe combined immunodeficiency.

There are a few counts of this clone. The chain carries TRBV5-4 and TRBJ2-5; 8 bases map to TRBD1. Germline CDR1 and CDR2: SGHNT and YYREEE (reference sequence). The V and J ends lost 5 bases and 3 bases, in that order; junction bases with no gene match: 3. The CDR3 runs 13 residues. The CDR3 DNA is TGTGCCAGCAGTTCGGACAGGGAAGAGACCCAGTACTTC. This codes for CASSSDREETQYF.

Regarding this clone: The junction differs from germline at one of its ends, possibly a read error. Other DNA sequences in this sample translate to the same CDR3. The genes are TRBV7-6 and TRBJ2-6; 11 bases match TRBD1. The CDR3 runs to 20 residues. Germline V gene data show CDR1 as SGHVS and CDR2 as FNYEAQ. This CDR3 is CASSLWGTGGGASGANVLTF. Written as DNA, the CDR3 is TGTGCCAGCAGCCTTTGGGGGACAGGGGGTGGCGCTTCTGGAGCCAACGTCCTGACTTTC.

The gene calls are TRBV7-2 and TRBJ2-7; D gene ambiguous. Trimming left V 2 bases short and J 1 base short, with 6 bases between. CDR1 and CDR2 from the germline V gene are SGHTA and FQGNSA. This CDR3 is built from 13 residues. The CDR3 loop is CASSLRQSYEQYF. The CDR3 DNA reads TGTGCCAGCAGCTTAAGACAATCCTACGAGCAGTACTTC.

This chain joins TRBV5-1 and TRBJ2-2, with D possibly TRBD1 on 6 matching bases. The V end lost 5 bases, the J end lost 5 bases, and 16 bases lay between the germline ends. Germline V gene data show CDR1 as SGHRS and CDR2 as YFSETQ. The CDR3 is 15 amino acids. CDR3 coding DNA: TGCGCCAGCAGGGCCTTGGGGGCCGGGACCGGGGAGCTGTTTTTT. Encoded protein: CASRALGAGTGELFF.

V gene TRBV5-4 combines with J gene TRBJ2-7; D is perhaps TRBD2 (6 bases). CDR3 length equals 15 residues. The V gene's germline CDR1 is SGHNT and CDR2 YYREEE (reference sequence). The germline V and J ends were trimmed by 6 bases and 2 bases, with 18 bases remaining between them. The CDR3 nucleotides are TGTGCCAGCAACATTGGGGGGTGGCCAGCCTACGAGCAGTACTTC. Protein product: CASNIGGWPAYEQYF.

The rearrangement joins TRBV5-1 to TRBJ2-2; tentative D call: TRBD1 (7 bases). Trimming removed 0 bases from V and 4 bases from J, with 10 bases in between. CDR3 length: 15 residues. Per the germline V gene, CDR1 is SGHRS and CDR2 is YFSETQ. The CDR3 sequence: CASSLAQGGTGELFF. CDR3 coding DNA: TGCGCCAGCAGCTTGGCCCAGGGGGGCACCGGGGAGCTGTTTTTT.

The rearrangement uses TRBV2 and TRBJ2-6; D is ambiguous. V dropped 4 bases and J dropped 0 bases, with 7 bases sitting between them. The CDR3 length is 15 residues. The germline V gene has CDR1 SNHLY and CDR2 FYNNEI. This CDR3 reads CASSAQTSGANVLTF. CDR3 bases: TGTGCCAGCAGTGCACAGACCTCTGGGGCCAACGTCCTGACTTTC.

This chain connects TRBV7-3 to TRBJ2-2; D remains unclear. The CDR3 runs to 13 residues. V gave up 3 bases and J gave up 7 bases, with 9 bases separating them. Germline V gene lookup returns CDR1 SGHTA and CDR2 FQGTGA. CDR3 nucleotide sequence: TGTGCCAGCAGCTTGGGTCTGGGCGGGGAGCTGTTTTTT. Its translation is CASSLGLGGELFF. Drawing the rest from reference TRBV7-3 and TRBJ2-2, the complete variable domain is GAGVSQTPSNKVTEKGKYVELRCDPISGHTALYWYRQSLGQGPEFLIYFQGTGAADDSGLPNDRFFAVRPEGSVSTLKIQRTERGDSAVYLCASSLGLGGELFFGEGSRLTVL.

The rearrangement uses TRBV15 and TRBJ2-1; TRBD1 or TRBD2 may be the D gene (5 bases each). The germline V gene has CDR1 LNHNV and CDR2 YYDKDF (reference sequence). The V and J ends lost 3 bases and 7 bases respectively, with 16 bases between them. This CDR3 is 15 amino acids long. The CDR3 DNA sequence: TGTGCCACCAGCAGGGGACGGGCTTTGATAAATGAGCAGTTCTTC. Translation gives CATSRGRALINEQFF. Using reference TRBV15 and TRBJ2-1 for the parts outside the CDR3, the full variable domain is DAMVIQNPRYQVTQFGKPVTLSCSQTLNHNVMYWYQQKSSQAPKLLFHYYDKDFNNEADTPDNFQSRRPNTSFCFLDIRSPGLGDTAMYLCATSRGRALINEQFFGPGTRLTVL.